This paragraph reports one T cell receptor beta chain. The data were obtained in a study of blood T cell repertoires in COVID-19. V lost 7 bases to trimming and J lost 4 bases; unmatched junction nucleotides: 8. Germline values: CDR1 SNHLY, CDR2 FYNNEI. The CDR3 runs 15 residues. Clones were read by immunoSEQ multiplex PCR, and TCRdb kept only the in-frame ones, dropping some. This sample has 150,000 to 200,000 clones; 84% occur once, and the top ten carry approximately 3%. The chain joins TRBV2 to TRBJ1-3; 9 bases are a match to TRBD1. The sequence derives from a woman aged 25 to 45 who had been exposed to COVID-19. The sample consisted of PBMCs or T cells enriched from blood (not recorded which). Here the CDR3 reads CASTLGQGNGNTIYF. The CDR3 DNA follows: TGTGCCAGCACCCTGGGACAGGGTAACGGAAACACCATATATTTT.